This T cell receptor (beta chain) was sequenced during a study of T cells in Graves' hyperthyroidism and ophthalmopathy. The study, taken as a whole, reports: Blood also showed most of the thyroid clonotypes that were expanded above 0.001.

Clinical symptoms, serum thyroxine, TRAb, thyroid ultrasound and orbital computed tomography established diagnosis. Out of approximately 10 ml of fresh peripheral blood came the PBMCs. With respect to this clonotype: Its antigen is unidentified.

The CDR3 regions of TCR beta were amplified from RNA transcripts. RT-PCR in the first round (using the HTBI primer set) targeted the TCR CDR3. TCRdb recomputed calls from the multiplex PCR reads with MiXCR, one row per CDR3 protein. Here the sample spans about 640,000 distinct CDR3 sequences, more than 20% being singletons. The TCR sequence derives from a man younger than 45 with Graves' ophthalmopathy. The sample comprised blood.

CDR3 sequence (DNA): TGTGCCAGCAGTTGGGGACAGCGAATGAACACTGAAGCTTTCTTT. This codes for CASSWGQRMNTEAFF. The chain couples TRBV6-1 to TRBJ1-1, with 7 positions matching TRBD1. The length of the CDR3 is 15 residues. Germline trimming cut 5 bases from V and 0 bases from J; bases unmatched to any gene: 6. The germline CDR1 and CDR2 sequences are MNHNS and SASEGT.